The 20 T cell receptor beta chains below were found in one sample sequenced in a study of T cells in localized non-small cell lung cancer. Clones were read by immunoSEQ multiplex PCR, and TCRdb kept only the in-frame ones, dropping some. The sample has roughly 590 clones, roughly a fifth seen once. Here the sequenced sample was lung tumor tissue, taken before any cancer treatment. These receptors were taken from a female donor of 60 years or more with stage I squamous cell lung carcinoma.

This rearrangement joins TRBV1 to TRBJ2-2; the listed D gene, TRBD1, was not tested against the DNA. TRBV1 is a recognized pseudogene. This CDR3 is 18 amino acids long. The CDR3 DNA sequence: TGCGCCAGCAGCCGCCTAAGGCGACAGAGATCGAACACCGGGGAGCTGTTTTTT. Amino acid sequence: CASSRLRRQRSNTGELFF.

This clone was seen only a few times. V is TRBV9 and J is TRBJ1-2; D uncertain. CDR1 is SGDLS and CDR2 is YYNGEE in the germline V gene. This CDR3 has 15 residues. Trimming left V 1 base short and J 2 bases short, with 12 bases between. CDR3 amino acids: CASSVRAAANYGYTF. CDR3 sequence (DNA): TGTGCCAGCAGCGTAAGGGCCGCGGCAAACTATGGCTACACCTTC.

This clone is categorized as medium-sized (0.01 to 0.1%). The V call is TRBV9, the J call TRBJ2-6, with D tentatively TRBD1 (6 bases). Trimming stripped 3 bases from V and 1 base from J, with 8 bases between. This CDR3 is 15 amino acids long. Germline CDR1 and CDR2: SGDLS and YYNGEE. CDR3 amino acids: CASSAQGSGANVLTF. The CDR3 DNA follows: TGTGCCAGCAGCGCTCAGGGGTCTGGGGCCAACGTCCTGACTTTC.

This clone was counted only a few times. J is TRBJ2-1 and V is TRBV9; 13 nucleotides agree with TRBD2. CDR1 is SGDLS and CDR2 is YYNGEE in the germline V gene. This CDR3 spans 18 amino acids. V trimming: 0 bases; J trimming: 0 bases; junction bases outside the gene matches: 3. CDR3 protein: CASSVGTSGGSSYNEQFF. In DNA, the CDR3 is TGTGCCAGCAGCGTAGGGACTAGCGGGGGCAGCTCCTACAATGAGCAGTTCTTC.

This clone was seen only a few times. V gene TRBV7-2 combines with J gene TRBJ2-5; possible D gene TRBD1, 5 bases. Germline V CDR1 and CDR2: SGHTA, FQGNSA. The CDR3 spans 13 residues. Trimming took 5 bases from V and 1 from J, leaving 8 bases between them. CDR3 nucleotides: TGTGCCAGCAGCGTCGACAGCCAAGAGACCCAGTACTTC. Translating gives CASSVDSQETQYF. The complete variable domain, with remaining parts taken from reference TRBV7-2 and TRBJ2-5, reads GAGVSQSPSNKVTEKGKDVELRCDPISGHTALYWYRQSLGQGLEFLIYFQGNSAPDKSGLPSDRFSAERTGGSVSTLTIQRTQQEDSAVYLCASSVDSQETQYFGPGTRLLVL.

This clone was seen more than once but under ten times. The rearrangement uses TRBV12-5 and TRBJ2-2, with TRBD1 as a possible D gene (7 bases). V was pared by 1 base and J by 6 bases, with 15 bases between. From germline, CDR1 is LGHNT and CDR2 FRNRAP. This CDR3 spans 16 amino acids. The CDR3 DNA is TGTGCTAGTGGTTTGGCGCAGGGGGGAACATCCGGGGAGCTGTTTTTT. Translating it yields CASGLAQGGTSGELFF.

The V gene is TRBV19, the J gene TRBJ1-5, with a possible D match to TRBD1 (5 bases). This CDR3 is 14 amino acids long. The germline CDR1 and CDR2 sequences are LNHDA and SQIVND (reference sequence). V dropped 3 bases and J dropped 4 bases, with 10 bases sitting between them. In DNA, the CDR3 is TGTGCCAGTAGTATGGGGCAGACTAATCAGCCCCAGCATTTT. It codes for CASSMGQTNQPQHF. Combining the CDR3 with reference TRBV19 and TRBJ1-5 gives the whole variable domain DGGITQSPKYLFRKEGQNVTLSCEQNLNHDAMYWYRQDPGQGLRLIYYSQIVNDFQKGDIAEGYSVSREKKESFPLTVTSAQKNPTAFYLCASSMGQTNQPQHFGDGTRLSIL.

In this sample, this clone turned up a few times. This rearrangement joins TRBV7-5 to TRBJ2-2; the table gives TRBD2 as D, unverified against the DNA. TRBV7-5 is an annotated pseudogene. The CDR3 spans 17 residues. The CDR3 sequence is CASSQGTSGSYTGELFF. DNA for the CDR3: TGTGCCAGCAGCCAAGGGACTAGCGGGAGTTACACCGGGGAGCTGTTTTTT.

This clone is categorized as medium-sized. The chain joins TRBV7-1 to TRBJ2-7, with D maybe TRBD2 (5 bases). TRBV7-1 is labeled an ORF, and its function is uncertain. There are 16 residues in the CDR3. The V and J ends lost 5 bases and 4 bases respectively, with 21 bases between them. CDR3 bases: TGTGCCAGCAGCAGACGGTGGGCTAGCAGACTATACGAGCAGTACTTC. Amino acid sequence: CASSRRWASRLYEQYF.

This clone was observed a few times. The J gene is TRBJ1-4, the V gene TRBV25-1; no definite D call. Germline loops: CDR1 MGHDK, CDR2 SYGVNS. The CDR3 totals 14 residues. Trimming pared 1 base from V and 7 bases from J, leaving 10 bases between. CDR3 amino acids: CASSESGSGEKLFF. CDR3 DNA: TGTGCCAGCAGTGAATCTGGTTCTGGTGAAAAACTGTTTTTT.

CDR3 in DNA: TGTGCCAGCAGCGGCCGGGGCTTCTACAATGAGCAGTTCTTC. Amino acid sequence: CASSGRGFYNEQFF. The V call is TRBV9, the J call TRBJ2-1; perhaps D is TRBD1 or TRBD2 (5 bases each). This CDR3 spans 14 amino acids. CDR1 is SGDLS and CDR2 is YYNGEE in the germline V gene. Trimming stripped 3 bases from V and 3 bases from J, with 10 bases between.

This chain links TRBV12-2 with TRBJ2-2; TRBD2 is the table's D call, not checked against the DNA. TRBV12-2 is shown as a pseudogene. This CDR3 spans 17 amino acids. The CDR3 DNA reads as TGTGCCACCCCAACGCTGGAGGGGCGCAGGGTTACCGGGGAGCTGTTTTTT. Amino acids: CATPTLEGRRVTGELFF.

The V call is TRBV5-1, the J call TRBJ2-1, with 11 nucleotides matching TRBD1. Per the germline V gene, CDR1 is SGHRS and CDR2 is YFSETQ. The CDR3 runs to 17 residues. V shed 0 bases and J 9 bases; nucleotides not matched to a gene: 11. The CDR3 here is CASSLVPTGQGGGEQFF. The CDR3 DNA is TGCGCCAGCAGCTTGGTCCCCACGGGACAGGGGGGAGGTGAGCAGTTCTTC.

The sample holds a few counts of this clone. The chain joins TRBV28 to TRBJ1-1, with D perhaps matching TRBD1 (5 bases). CDR3 size: 13 residues. Deletions cut 3 bases from V and 2 bases from J, with 7 bases between. The germline V gene encodes CDR1 MDHEN and CDR2 SYDVKM. CDR3 region: CASSFGANTEAFF. CDR3 nucleotides: TGTGCCAGCAGTTTTGGGGCCAACACTGAAGCTTTCTTT.

J is TRBJ2-7 and V is TRBV25-1; 8 bases align to TRBD1. Trimming removed 3 bases from V and 6 bases from J; junction bases left unmatched: 10. The CDR3 totals 15 residues. Germline lookup yields CDR1 MGHDK and CDR2 SYGVNS. The CDR3 spells CASSETGQDEAEQYF. For the CDR3, the DNA is TGTGCCAGCAGTGAGACGGGACAGGACGAGGCCGAGCAGTACTTC.

This clone was picked up a small number of times. J is TRBJ1-1 and V is TRBV10-3; perhaps TRBD1 as D (6 bases). Germline-derived CDR1 and CDR2 are ENHRY and SYGVKD. With 2 bases removed from V and 0 bases from J, the gap between germline ends came to 13 bases. This CDR3 contains 16 residues. The CDR3 coding sequence is TGTGCCATCAGTGAGGAGGGACAACAGATGAACACTGAAGCTTTCTTT. Its protein is CAISEEGQQMNTEAFF.

The chain couples TRBV11-3 to TRBJ1-2, with 8 bases matching TRBD1. Germline-derived CDR1 and CDR2 are SGHNT and YENEEA. The CDR3 has 15 residues. The junction had 6 bases not matched to a gene; V was cut back by 2 bases and J by 4 bases. The CDR3 protein is CASSLRTGISYGYTF. CDR3 coding DNA: TGTGCCAGCAGCTTAAGGACAGGGATTTCCTATGGCTACACCTTC.

Sample share makes this clone medium-sized. V usage is TRBV6-8 and J usage is TRBJ1-1; D may be TRBD1 (5 bases). CDR1 MNHGY and CDR2 SAAAGT come from the germline V gene. CDR3 size: 13 residues. Trimming shortened V by 4 bases and J by 1 base, and 7 bases separated the two germline ends. CDR3 region: CASSFQGNTEAFF. The CDR3 bases are TGTGCCAGCAGTTTCCAGGGGAACACTGAAGCTTTCTTT.

CDR3 DNA: TGCGCCAGCAGACAGGGGGTGTTGGACACTGAAGCTTTCTTT. This encodes CASRQGVLDTEAFF. The J gene is TRBJ1-1, the V gene TRBV10-2; 8 positions match TRBD1. Germline V gene lookup returns CDR1 WSHSY and CDR2 SAAADI. The CDR3 has 14 amino acids. Germline trimming cut 6 bases from V and 3 bases from J; bases unmatched to any gene: 6.

The chain carries TRBV5-1 and TRBJ1-1, with a possible D match to TRBD1 (5 bases). CDR1 SGHRS and CDR2 YFSETQ come from the germline V gene. The V end lost 0 bases, the J end lost 4 bases, and 13 bases lay between the germline ends. CDR3 length equals 15 residues. CDR3 nucleotide sequence: TGCGCCAGCAGCTTGGCGGGGGGAGATATCACTGAAGCTTTCTTT. This translates into CASSLAGGDITEAFF. Variable domain in full (rest from reference TRBV5-1 and TRBJ1-1): KAGVTQTPRYLIKTRGQQVTLSCSPISGHRSVSWYQQTPGQGLQFLFEYFSETQRNKGNFPGRFSGRQFSNSRSEMNVSTLELGDSALYLCASSLAGGDITEAFFGQGTRLTVV.